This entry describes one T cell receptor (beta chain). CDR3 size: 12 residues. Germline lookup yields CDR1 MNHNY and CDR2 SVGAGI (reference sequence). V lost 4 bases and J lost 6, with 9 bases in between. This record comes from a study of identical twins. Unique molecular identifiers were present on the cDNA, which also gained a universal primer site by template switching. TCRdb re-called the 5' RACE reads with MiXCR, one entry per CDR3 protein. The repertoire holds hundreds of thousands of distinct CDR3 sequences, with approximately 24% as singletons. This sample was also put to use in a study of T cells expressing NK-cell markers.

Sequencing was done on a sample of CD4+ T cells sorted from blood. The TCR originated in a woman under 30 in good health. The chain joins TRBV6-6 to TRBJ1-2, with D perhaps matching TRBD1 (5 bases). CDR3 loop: CASSSGPNGYTF. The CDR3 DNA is TGTGCCAGCAGTTCGGGACCCAATGGCTACACCTTC.